Listed here are 27 T cell receptor beta chains from one sample, sequenced in a study of T-cell memory formation after mild COVID-19. MiXCR was run by TCRdb on the 5' RACE reads, yielding one entry per CDR3 protein. This sample has 550,000 to 600,000 distinct CDR3 sequences, with 20% to 25% found just once. The sequenced material came from PBMCs or a T cell subset sorted from them (not recorded which). These receptors came from an adult woman who had mild COVID-19 (a few samples of this study predate the infection). Cell type and time point are not known.

The rearrangement links TRBV7-3 to TRBJ2-3; tentative D call: TRBD2 (6 bases). Germline V CDR1 and CDR2: SGHTA, FQGTGA. Trimming took off 4 bases at V and 0 bases at J, with 11 bases between the two ends. The CDR3 loop spans 15 amino acids. CDR3 nucleotide sequence: TGTGCCAGCAGCTCCAATGCGGGGAGCACAGATACGCAGTATTTT. Its protein is CASSSNAGSTDTQYF.

This clonotype has more than one count but fewer than ten. J is TRBJ2-7 and V is TRBV6-5; D gene ambiguous. This CDR3 is 14 amino acids long. Germline-derived CDR1 and CDR2 are MNHEY and SVGAGI. V was cut by 7 bases and J by 5 bases, with 18 bases left in between. The CDR3 DNA is TGTGCCAGCACAGGACCTGGGGATCGGGACGAGCAGTACTTC. Encoded protein: CASTGPGDRDEQYF.

The rearrangement links TRBV6-5 to TRBJ1-6; maybe TRBD1 (5 bases). CDR1 and CDR2 (germline): MNHEY, SVGAGI. Between the trimmed V and J ends, which lost 2 bases and 7 bases, there was a span of 12 bases. The CDR3 runs 15 residues. The CDR3 nucleotides are TGTGCCAGCAGTTACGTCCAGGGTGGAAATTCACCCCTCCACTTT. Translation gives CASSYVQGGNSPLHF.

There are many counts of this clonotype. V and J are TRBV5-1 and TRBJ1-1; no reliable D call. The germline V gene has CDR1 SGHRS and CDR2 YFSETQ. Trimming took 0 bases from V and 2 from J, leaving 8 bases between them. The CDR3 sequence is 14 residues long. CDR3 loop: CASSLAGRNTEAFF. CDR3 coding DNA: TGCGCCAGCAGCTTGGCTGGTAGAAACACTGAAGCTTTCTTT.

The chain recombines TRBV30 with TRBJ2-1, with 11 positions matching TRBD2. Germline V gives CDR1 GTSNPN, CDR2 SVGIG (reference sequence). The CDR3 spans 13 residues. The ends lost 4 bases at V and 9 bases at J; junction bases unmatched: 5. In DNA, the CDR3 is TGTGCCTGGAATTTCGGACTAGCGGGTGAGCAGTTCTTC. Translated: CAWNFGLAGEQFF.

V and J are TRBV2 and TRBJ2-4; a possible D gene is TRBD1 (5 bases). V lost 3 bases and J lost 1, with 10 bases in between. Germline values: CDR1 SNHLY, CDR2 FYNNEI. The CDR3 is 15 residues long. The CDR3 sequence: CASSDRVIAKNIQYF. The CDR3 nucleotides read TGTGCCAGCAGTGACAGGGTGATTGCCAAAAACATTCAGTACTTC.

CDR3 sequence reads: CATSPLFDGYEQYF. In DNA, the CDR3 is TGTGCCACCTCTCCTCTCTTTGACGGCTACGAGCAGTACTTC. The V gene is TRBV19, the J gene TRBJ2-7, with unresolved D. Looked up from germline, CDR1 is LNHDA and CDR2 is SQIVND (reference sequence). V was pared by 10 bases and J by 3 bases, with 19 bases between. This CDR3 region has 14 residues.

There are a few counts of this clonotype. The rearrangement joins TRBV21-1 to TRBJ1-2; the listed D gene, TRBD1, was not tested against the DNA. TRBV21-1 is a listed pseudogene. The CDR3 sequence is 13 residues long. This CDR3 reads CASLRGLCYGYTF. The CDR3 DNA sequence: TGTGCCAGCCTCCGGGGTCTCTGCTATGGCTACACCTTC.

This clonotype was detected only a few times. This sequence joins TRBV9 and TRBJ1-2, with 7 bases identical to TRBD1. The CDR3 is 16 amino acids. Per the germline V gene, CDR1 is SGDLS and CDR2 is YYNGEE. After removal of 3 bases from V and 4 bases from J, the junction contained 12 bases not matched to a gene. The CDR3 loop is CASSATGAQYTYGYTF. CDR3 bases: TGTGCCAGCAGCGCCACAGGGGCCCAATACACCTATGGCTACACCTTC. The full variable domain, rest sourced from reference TRBV9 and TRBJ1-2, is DSGVTQTPKHLITATGQRVTLRCSPRSGDLSVYWYQQSLDQGLQFLIQYYNGEERAKGNILERFSAQQFPDLHSELNLSSLELGDSALYFCASSATGAQYTYGYTFGSGTRLTVV.

The chain employs TRBV6-6 and TRBJ2-7; no clear D gene. Trimming removed 5 bases at V and 4 bases at J, with 9 bases between. Germline V gene lookup returns CDR1 MNHNY and CDR2 SVGAGI (reference sequence). The CDR3 spans 12 residues. As DNA, the CDR3 is TGTGCCAGCAGTCCATCCCCTTACGAGCAGTACTTC. Protein product: CASSPSPYEQYF.

The table lists this clonotype with a few counts. CDR3 coding DNA: TGTGCCAGTAGTATAACCGGGACAGGGGGCAGTGAGCAGTTCTTC. Translating gives CASSITGTGGSEQFF. The chain is built from TRBV19 and TRBJ2-1; 12 bases agree with TRBD1. The CDR3 is 15 amino acids. J lost 9 bases, V lost 2 bases, and 5 bases had no gene match. Germline V lookup: CDR1 LNHDA, CDR2 SQIVND (reference sequence).

The chain recombines TRBV5-1 with TRBJ1-2; tentative D call: TRBD1 (5 bases). In germline, CDR1 is SGHRS, CDR2 YFSETQ. Trimming left V 4 bases short and J 0 bases short, with 10 bases between. This CDR3 is 14 amino acids long. The CDR3: CASSQIGANYGYTF. CDR3 DNA sequence: TGCGCCAGCAGCCAGATAGGGGCTAACTATGGCTACACCTTC.

This clonotype was detected many times. One end of the junction is discordant with germline, which a read error may explain. V is TRBV5-1 and J is TRBJ2-2; possible D gene TRBD2, 5 bases. Germline loops: CDR1 SGHRS, CDR2 YFSETQ. This CDR3 is built from 13 residues. CDR3 residues: CASSLMPPGELSF. CDR3 bases: TGCGCCAGCAGCTTGATGCCTCCCGGGGAGCTGTCTTTT.

This chain joins TRBV7-3 and TRBJ2-2; 7 nucleotides agree with TRBD1. This CDR3 has 16 amino acids. V lost 5 bases and J lost 1; bases outside the gene matches: 7. Germline V gene sequence: CDR1 SGHTA, CDR2 FQGTGA. CDR3 region: CASSIAGTENTGELFF. In DNA, the CDR3 is TGTGCCAGCAGCATCGCCGGGACAGAGAACACCGGGGAGCTGTTTTTT.

This clonotype was counted many times. The chain links TRBV7-9 to TRBJ1-6; D is uncertain. The V end was cut by 1 base, the J end by 8 bases, with 6 bases between. The CDR3 runs 13 residues. Germline V gene sequence: CDR1 SEHNR, CDR2 FQNEAQ (reference sequence). DNA of the CDR3: TGTGCCAGCAGCTTAGACAACTATTCACCCCTCCACTTT. Its translation is CASSLDNYSPLHF.

The V call is TRBV12-3 or TRBV12-4, the J call TRBJ1-5; D ambiguous. V was trimmed by 4 bases and J by 7 bases, leaving 17 bases between them. The CDR3 contains 15 residues. In DNA, the CDR3 is TGTGCCAGCAGTTCACGGGCAGTGAAGGGACAGCCCCAGCATTTT. Its protein is CASSSRAVKGQPQHF.

The chain has TRBV24-1 and TRBJ2-5, with no clear D. The CDR3 runs 13 residues. V was pared by 6 bases and J by 7 bases, with 14 bases between. CDR1 and CDR2 from the germline V gene are KGHDR and SFDVKD. CDR3 region: CATSLGDAWTQYF. The CDR3 bases are TGTGCCACCAGTCTCGGAGACGCGTGGACCCAGTACTTC.

The chain employs TRBV14 and TRBJ1-6; D is uncertain. The V gene lost 4 bases and the J gene lost 10 bases, with 11 bases spanning the gap. Germline V CDR1 and CDR2: SGHDN, FVKESK. This CDR3 spans 13 amino acids. The DNA for the CDR3 is TGTGCCAGCAGCCTAGCCTCTGGATCACCCCTCCACTTT. It codes for CASSLASGSPLHF. The full variable domain, rest sourced from reference TRBV14 and TRBJ1-6, is EAGVTQFPSHSVIEKGQTVTLRCDPISGHDNLYWYRRVMGKEIKFLLHFVKESKQDESGMPNNRFLAERTGGTYSTLKVQPAELEDSGVYFCASSLASGSPLHFGNGTRLTVT.

This sequence joins TRBV25-1 and TRBJ2-1, with 7 bases aligning to TRBD1. V was clipped by 10 bases and J by 6 bases; unmatched bases: 6. CDR3 length: 12 residues. Germline V gives CDR1 MGHDK, CDR2 SYGVNS. The CDR3 region has the DNA TGTGCCATACGGGGACAGCTCAATGAGCAGTTCTTC. Protein sequence: CAIRGQLNEQFF.

This clonotype was counted a few times. J is TRBJ2-3 and V is TRBV7-8; 11 nucleotides line up with TRBD2. CDR1 and CDR2 (germline): SGHVS, FQNEAQ. The CDR3 covers 15 residues. V shed 8 bases, J shed 4 bases, and the junction held 8 bases outside the gene matches. The CDR3 loop reads CASQRLAGIADTQYF. The DNA of the CDR3 is TGTGCCAGCCAGCGACTAGCGGGAATAGCAGATACGCAGTATTTT.

The chain has TRBV7-9 and TRBJ1-4; TRBD1 is a possible D gene (5 bases). The CDR3 length is 15 residues. The V gene's germline CDR1 is SEHNR and CDR2 FQNEAQ (reference sequence). Trimming cost V 5 bases and J 4 bases, with 14 bases left between them. CDR3 sequence (DNA): TGTGCCAGCAGCCCGACAGCTTTCGTTAATGAAAAACTGTTTTTT. This translates into CASSPTAFVNEKLFF.

This clonotype showed up just a few times. This chain connects TRBV12-3 or TRBV12-4 to TRBJ2-7; no clear D. The CDR3 runs 14 residues. V dropped 6 bases and J dropped 2 bases, with 14 bases sitting between them. The CDR3 loop is CASSKSAGPYEQYF. In nucleotides, the CDR3 is TGTGCCAGCAGCAAGTCGGCAGGCCCCTACGAGCAGTACTTC.

The chain combines TRBV4-1 with TRBJ2-7; D might be TRBD1 or TRBD2, each matching 5 bases. Trimming removed 1 base at V and 5 bases at J, with 21 bases between. Germline CDR1 is MGHRA and CDR2 is YSYEKL. This CDR3 spans 17 amino acids. CDR3 loop: CASSQGPQGAERNEQYF. The CDR3 bases are TGCGCCAGCAGCCAAGGTCCTCAGGGAGCCGAGAGAAACGAGCAGTACTTC.

This rearrangement joins TRBV6-5 to TRBJ1-6; 9 bases align to TRBD1. The CDR3 consists of 14 residues. Germline trimming cut 6 bases from V and 9 bases from J; bases unmatched to any gene: 6. The germline V gene has CDR1 MNHEY and CDR2 SVGAGI. As DNA, the CDR3 is TGTGCCAGCAGCTCGGGACAGGGCGGTTCACCCCTCCACTTT. It is translated as CASSSGQGGSPLHF.

A few counts support this clonotype. The V gene is TRBV9, the J gene TRBJ2-1; D call uncertain. The CDR3 contains 13 residues. The germline CDR1 and CDR2 sequences are SGDLS and YYNGEE. Trimming left V 4 bases short and J 9 bases short, with 14 bases between. The CDR3 sequence is CASSPQEHVEQFF. In nucleotides, the CDR3 is TGTGCCAGCAGCCCCCAGGAGCACGTTGAGCAGTTCTTC.

The chain uses TRBV13 and TRBJ2-1; TRBD2 might be the D (6 bases). The germline gives CDR1 PRHDT, CDR2 FYEKMQ (reference sequence). The length of the CDR3 is 15 residues. V was trimmed by 4 bases and J by 6 bases, leaving 16 bases between them. The CDR3 DNA follows: TGTGCCAGCAGCTGGGAGAGAATCGGGGGCAATGAGCAGTTCTTC. Amino acids: CASSWERIGGNEQFF.

This clonotype was observed many times. This chain connects TRBV7-9 to TRBJ2-2; D uncertain. This CDR3 region has 12 residues. Trimming removed 2 bases from V and 6 bases from J, with 4 bases in between. The germline gives CDR1 SEHNR, CDR2 FQNEAQ (reference sequence). Here the CDR3 reads CASSLLPGELFF. DNA of the CDR3: TGTGCCAGCAGCTTACTTCCCGGGGAGCTGTTTTTT.